This T cell receptor beta chain came from a study of T cell repertoires in cytomegalovirus infection. Study as a whole: Indications of both CMV infection and matching HLA type were provided by public TCR beta signatures.

To note about this clonotype: Its antigen is not identified.

Using its own MiXCR run on the reads, TCRdb lists one record per CDR3 protein. Among 370,000 or so distinct CDR3 sequences listed, about 32% were seen once. General study findings and limits: The study found HLA-C-restricted CMV-specific TCR beta clonotypes dominating the ex vivo response.

In germline, CDR1 is MNHEY, CDR2 SVGEGT. Trimming at V came to 4 bases and at J to 2 bases, leaving 5 bases not matched to a gene. The CDR3 runs 14 residues. The receptor was isolated from a human donor in good health (CMV status not recorded). Some clones in this sample may be carry-over from other donors' samples. The sample was cultured PBMCs, taken from culture after CMV antigen stimulation. V usage is TRBV6-2 or TRBV6-3 and J usage is TRBJ2-7; 7 bases agree with TRBD2. CDR3 loop: CASSSAGPAYEQYF. CDR3 coding DNA: TGTGCCAGCAGTTCAGCGGGGCCGGCCTACGAGCAGTACTTC.